This paragraph covers one T cell receptor beta chain sequence. What it binds is unknown. This sample is part of a study of cytomegalovirus exposure and HLA in healthy donors. Germline values: CDR1 SGHVT, CDR2 SQSDAQ. V was shortened by 10 bases and J by 1 base, with 8 bases between the two germline ends. The CDR3 covers 12 residues. General observations from the study: Versus the roughly 670-donor mean, an Asian-associated ancestry cluster reportedly showed fewer N-insertions in a later analysis. Reported findings show TCR beta sequences accurately forecast HLA-A and HLA-B alleles in most subjects.

13 Jbeta primers and 60 Vbeta primers were used for the PCR. Only in-frame clones appear in the TCRdb table, and some are missing; sequencing was by immunoSEQ multiplex PCR. This table holds some 220,000 clones, approximately 90% found once. The chain combines TRBV7-4 with TRBJ1-5; D gene unclear. The sequencing input was PBMCs. The TCR comes from a woman aged 18-29 years in good health and CMV-seronegative. CDR3 loop: CAKRESNQPQHF. The CDR3 DNA is TGTGCCAAACGCGAGAGCAATCAGCCCCAGCATTTT.